This T cell receptor beta chain was documented in a study of blood T cell repertoires in COVID-19. Looking at the study overall: Both acute and convalescent COVID-19 samples were obtained from the United States, Italy and Spain. The cDNA or gDNA used as material had been derived from T cells, B-cell-depleted T cells, or PBMCs.

Germline V gene data show CDR1 as SNHLY and CDR2 as FYNNEI. This CDR3 has 19 amino acids. Trimming at V came to 4 bases and at J to 1 base, leaving 8 bases not matched to a gene. Authors' methods: Nucleated cell number was recorded as an estimate derived from reference gene primer amplification. Here immunoSEQ multiplex PCR was the method, and the copy in TCRdb shows in-frame clones only, minus some. V and J calls and clone size are given by that table; D and trimming were obtained from the DNA. The sample gives about 230,000 clones, about 80% of which show up once; about 7.4% is in the top ten. This clone has a handful of counts.

The clonotype comes from a woman aged 45-65 years with acute or convalescent COVID-19. The chain joins TRBV2 to TRBJ2-1; 15 bases map to TRBD2. What was sequenced was peripheral blood. CDR3 coding DNA: TGTGCCAGCAGTGTAAGAGGACTAGCGGGAGGGCCGTCCTACAATGAGCAGTTCTTC. The encoded protein is CASSVRGLAGGPSYNEQFF.